Listed here is a single TCR beta chain. The germline V gene encodes CDR1 SGHRS and CDR2 YFSETQ. V gave up 0 bases and J gave up 4 bases, with 8 bases separating them. The CDR3 runs to 14 residues. Generated by immunoSEQ multiplex PCR, the TCRdb table keeps only in-frame clones and is missing some. The table includes some 280,000 clones, approximately 86% detected once. This entry belongs to a study of blood T cell repertoires in COVID-19. Input material: peripheral blood. The TCR was taken from a woman aged 50 to 60 with active or convalescent COVID-19. This chain connects TRBV5-1 to TRBJ2-1; weak D call: TRBD1 (5 bases). CDR3 in DNA: TGCGCCAGCAGCTTGGGCAGGGATTACAATGAGCAGTTCTTC. Translating gives CASSLGRDYNEQFF.